Included here is one TCR beta chain sequence, with context. This record comes from a study of T cell repertoires in cytomegalovirus infection. In TCRdb, the reads were re-called with MiXCR into one record per CDR3 protein. Among hundreds of thousands of distinct CDR3 sequences listed, about a sixth were seen once. Germline CDR1 SGHAT, CDR2 FQDESV (reference sequence). This CDR3 has 15 amino acids. V gave up 5 bases and J gave up 4 bases, with 17 bases separating them. The J gene is TRBJ1-2, the V gene TRBV11-1; D possibly corresponds to TRBD1 (5 bases). This clonotype was sampled from a human donor in good health (CMV status not recorded). Some clones in this sample may be carry-over from other donors' samples. Sample: PBMCs. This CDR3 reads CASSLGVGAGYGYTF. DNA for the CDR3: TGTGCCAGCAGCCTGGGAGTCGGGGCCGGCTATGGCTACACCTTC.